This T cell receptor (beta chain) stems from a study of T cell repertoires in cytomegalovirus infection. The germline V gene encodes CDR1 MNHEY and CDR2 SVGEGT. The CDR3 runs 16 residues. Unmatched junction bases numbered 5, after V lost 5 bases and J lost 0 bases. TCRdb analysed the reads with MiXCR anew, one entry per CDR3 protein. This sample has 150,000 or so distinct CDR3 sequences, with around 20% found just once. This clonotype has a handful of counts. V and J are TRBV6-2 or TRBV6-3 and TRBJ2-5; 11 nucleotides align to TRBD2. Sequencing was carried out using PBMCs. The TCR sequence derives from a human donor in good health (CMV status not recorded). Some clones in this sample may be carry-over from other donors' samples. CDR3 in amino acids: CASSPGTSGYQETQYF. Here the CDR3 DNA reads TGTGCCAGCAGTCCCGGGACTAGCGGATACCAAGAGACCCAGTACTTC.